This T cell receptor (beta chain) emerged from a study of T cells in Graves' hyperthyroidism and ophthalmopathy. The table lists this clonotype with many counts. V dropped 0 bases and J dropped 6 bases, with 14 bases sitting between them. CDR3 length: 14 residues. CDR1 is DFQATT and CDR2 is SNEGSKA in the germline V gene (reference sequence). Amplification of TCR beta CDR3 regions used RNA as the template. HTBI primers were used for first-round RT-PCR of the TCR CDR3. One entry per CDR3 protein results from TCRdb running MiXCR on the multiplex PCR reads. The sample has approximately 420,000 distinct CDR3 sequences, about 15% seen once.

This TCR came from a woman aged 25 to 45 with Graves' hyperthyroidism. The chain recombines TRBV20-1 with TRBJ1-1, with D perhaps TRBD1 (5 bases). The sequencing input was blood. CDR3: CSAREDDSPPEAFF. The CDR3 nucleotides read TGCAGTGCTAGAGAAGACGACAGCCCCCCTGAAGCTTTCTTT.